This T cell receptor (beta chain) was captured in a study of cytomegalovirus exposure and HLA in healthy donors. PCR employed 60 Vbeta and 13 Jbeta primers. The repertoire was sequenced with immunoSEQ multiplex PCR; TCRdb's copy has only in-frame clones and lacks some. The sample holds 65,000 to 90,000 clones, around 72% seen once. Note on this clone: The target antigen is unknown.

Notes on the study in general: Association with HLA alleles at 0.05 false discovery rate was found for some 18,000 TCR beta sequences in a later analysis.

This CDR3 is built from 14 residues. With 2 bases removed from V and 8 bases from J, the gap between germline ends came to 13 bases. CDR1 is SGHVS and CDR2 is FQNEAQ in the germline V gene. The genes are TRBV7-8 and TRBJ2-4; perhaps TRBD2 as D (5 bases). The TCR comes from a woman in her forties in good health and CMV-seropositive. The specimen was PBMCs. The CDR3 loop is CASSLISGEDIQYF. In DNA, the CDR3 is TGTGCCAGCAGCTTAATAAGCGGAGAGGACATTCAGTACTTC.